The T cell receptor beta chain described here comes from a study of human T cells and chemical hapten exposure. Study-level information: Weekly diphenylcyclopropenone doses were given to patients' scalps across the approximately 26-week study.

Time point specified: patch test 2, 6 weeks after DPC sensitization. Treatment of the sample: therapeutic diphenylcyclopropenone sensitization with weekly scalp DPC. A word on this clonotype: This sequence may be a read error, since a much larger clone differs from it by one base.

A single record per CDR3 protein comes from TCRdb applying MiXCR to the RACE reads. The profile shows 96,000 or so distinct CDR3 sequences, approximately 8.6% of them singletons. Trimming stripped 1 base from V and 1 base from J, with 9 bases between. The germline gives CDR1 SGHTA, CDR2 FQGNSA. This CDR3 is 15 amino acids long. This chain links TRBV7-2 with TRBJ2-3; D gene unclear. This specimen consisted of whole blood, obtained in connection with sensitization to the hapten diphenylcyclopropenone (DPC). The source is a middle-aged woman with alopecia areata. Some clones in this sample may be carry-over from other donors' samples. The DNA for the CDR3 is TGTGCCAGCAGCTTAGACCAGGCCCGCACAGATACGCAGTATTTT. Translating it yields CASSLDQARTDTQYF. Drawing the rest from reference TRBV7-2 and TRBJ2-3, the complete variable domain is GAGVSQSPSNKVTEKGKDVELRCDPISGHTALYWYRQSLGQGLEFLIYFQGNSAPDKSGLPSDRFSAERTGGSVSTLTIQRTQQEDSAVYLCASSLDQARTDTQYFGPGTRLTVL.